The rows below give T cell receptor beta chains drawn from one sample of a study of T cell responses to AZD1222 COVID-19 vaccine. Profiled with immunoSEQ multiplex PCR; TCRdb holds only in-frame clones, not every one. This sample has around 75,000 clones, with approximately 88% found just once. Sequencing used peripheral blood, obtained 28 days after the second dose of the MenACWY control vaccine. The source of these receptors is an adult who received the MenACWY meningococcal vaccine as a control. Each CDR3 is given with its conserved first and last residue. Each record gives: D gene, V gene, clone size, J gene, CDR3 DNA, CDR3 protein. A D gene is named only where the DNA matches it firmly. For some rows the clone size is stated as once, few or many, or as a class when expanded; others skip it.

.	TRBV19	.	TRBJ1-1	TGTGCCAGTAGCGTCGGGGGGGCGAACACTGAAGCTTTCTTT	CASSVGGANTEAFF
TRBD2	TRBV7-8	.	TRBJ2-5	TGTGCCAGCAGCCTGACTAGCGGGGGCGGGCTCGAGACCCAGTACTTC	CASSLTSGGGLETQYF
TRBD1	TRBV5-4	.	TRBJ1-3	TGTGCCAGCAGCTTGGGCCGCGCAGGGGGAGCAGGAAACACCATATATTTT	CASSLGRAGGAGNTIYF
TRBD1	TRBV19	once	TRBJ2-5	TGTGCCAGCCGACGGACAGGGGGCAGCGAGGAGACCCAGTACTTC	CASRRTGGSEETQYF
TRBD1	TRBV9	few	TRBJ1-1	TGTGCCAGCAGCCCGATGGGGAGTGGCAGGGGGGAGGACACTGAAGCTTTCTTT	CASSPMGSGRGEDTEAFF
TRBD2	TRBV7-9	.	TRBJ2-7	TGTGCCAGCAGCCCCTCGGGGGGGGTAGCGGGGCCCGAGCAGTACTTC	CASSPSGGVAGPEQYF
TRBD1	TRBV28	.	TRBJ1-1	TGTGCCAGCAGTTCTCCCTGGGGTACAGGGGTCACTGAAGCTTTCTTT	CASSSPWGTGVTEAFF
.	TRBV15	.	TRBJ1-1	TGTGCCACCACCTCGGGCAGGGAATACACTGAAGCTTTCTTT	CATTSGREYTEAFF
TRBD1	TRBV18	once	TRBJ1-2	TGTGCCAGCTCCCGCTTAGGACAGGGGGGCGATGGCTACACCTTC	CASSRLGQGGDGYTF
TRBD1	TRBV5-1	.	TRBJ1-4	TGCGCCAGCAGCTTGGAGGGGACAGTAAAAAGTAATGAAAAACTGTTTTTT	CASSLEGTVKSNEKLFF
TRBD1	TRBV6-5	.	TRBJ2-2	TGTGCCAGCAGTTCCCCGGGACAGGGGGCTACCGGGGAGCTGTTTTTT	CASSSPGQGATGELFF
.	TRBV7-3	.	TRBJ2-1	TGTGCCAGCAGCTTCACCCCTAGTTGGGAGCAGTTCTTC	CASSFTPSWEQFF
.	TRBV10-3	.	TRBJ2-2	TGTGCCATCAGTGAGTCGCCACAGGGCAAGCTGTTTTTT	CAISESPQGKLFF
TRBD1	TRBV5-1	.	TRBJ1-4	TGCGCCAGCAGCCCGGGACAGACTAATGAAAAACTGTTTTTT	CASSPGQTNEKLFF
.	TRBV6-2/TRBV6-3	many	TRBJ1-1	TGTGCCAGCAGTTACGCGACAGTGGAGAACACTGAAGCTTTCTTT	CASSYATVENTEAFF
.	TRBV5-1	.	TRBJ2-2	TGCGCCAGCAGCTTGGGGACCCAATCCAGCGGGGAGCTGTTTTTT	CASSLGTQSSGELFF
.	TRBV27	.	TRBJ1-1	TGTGCCAGCAGGCCGGGACCGAAGAACACTGAAGCTTTCTTT	CASRPGPKNTEAFF
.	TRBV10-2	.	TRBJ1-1	TGCGCCAGTGGTACTTGGAACACTGAAGCTTTCTTT	CASGTWNTEAFF
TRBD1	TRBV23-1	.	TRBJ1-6	TGCGCCAGCAGTCCTGAGATACTGACAGGGGACTATAATTCACCCCTCCACTTT	CASSPEILTGDYNSPLHF
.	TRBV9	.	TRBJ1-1	TGTGCCAGCAGCGTCGAGGGGCGAAGCACTGAAGCTTTCTTT	CASSVEGRSTEAFF
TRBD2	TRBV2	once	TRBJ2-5	TGTGCCACCCCGGGACTAGCGGACCAAGAGACCCAGTACTTC	CATPGLADQETQYF
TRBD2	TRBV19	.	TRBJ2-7	TGTGCCAGTAGCCTCGGACTAGGAGGTGAGCAGTACTTC	CASSLGLGGEQYF
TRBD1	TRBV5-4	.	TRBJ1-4	TGTGCCAGCAGCATATCACAGGGGCGGGGTGAAAAACTGTTTTTT	CASSISQGRGEKLFF
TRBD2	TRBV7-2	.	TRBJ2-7	TGTGCCAGCAGCTCAGAGGGGACTAGCGGGGGCTCCTACGAGCAGTACTTC	CASSSEGTSGGSYEQYF
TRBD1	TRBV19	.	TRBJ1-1	TGTGCCAGTAGTATCCGGTGGGGACAGGGGTTTGATGCTTTCTTT	CASSIRWGQGFDAFF
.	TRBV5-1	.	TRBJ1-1	TGCGCCAGCAGCTTCGCGGAGCGAGGCACTGAAGCTTTCTTT	CASSFAERGTEAFF
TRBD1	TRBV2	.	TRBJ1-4	TGTGCCAGCAGTTTGGGACAGGGGGAGGAAAAACTGTTTTTT	CASSLGQGEEKLFF
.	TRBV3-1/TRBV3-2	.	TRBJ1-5	TGTGCCAGCAGCCAGGATAGCAATCAGCCCCAGCATTTT	CASSQDSNQPQHF
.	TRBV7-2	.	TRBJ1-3	TGTGCCAGCAGCTTGGTAGCCTCTGGAAACACCATATATTTT	CASSLVASGNTIYF
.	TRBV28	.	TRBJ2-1	TGTGCCAGCAGTTTACTGGGGAGGGAGCAGTTCTTC	CASSLLGREQFF
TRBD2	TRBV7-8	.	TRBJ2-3	TGTGCCAGCAGCCGTACCCTTAGCGGACTAGCGGGTAACACAGATACGCAGTATTTT	CASSRTLSGLAGNTDTQYF
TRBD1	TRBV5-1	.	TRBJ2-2	TGCGCCAGCAGCTTTTCCGGGACAGGGGAGCACGGGGAGCTGTTTTTT	CASSFSGTGEHGELFF